This note documents a single TCR beta chain sequence. Its cognate antigen is unknown. Given the absence of the conserved phenylalanine or tryptophan at the CDR3 end, a read error is likely. This entry comes from a study of human T cells and chemical hapten exposure. Time point indicated: healthy volunteer bleed at 2 weeks. Before extraction, the whole blood was not fractionated, and total RNA was taken from it. Points from the study as a whole: Once DPC sensitization occurred, TCRs above 1 in 1000 frequency showed no change.

V was pared by 6 bases and J by 5 bases, with 17 bases between. The CDR3 spans 15 residues. From germline, CDR1 is MNHNS and CDR2 SASEGT. Per the original data handling: Between roughly 20,000 and 690,600 TCRs appeared in each sample, and the median stood at 95,638. TCRdb reprocessed the RACE reads via MiXCR and lists one record per CDR3 protein. These V and J calls are TCRdb output, not the study's own analysis. The sample lists tens of thousands of distinct CDR3 sequences; about 7.2% were seen once. The gene calls are TRBV6-1 and TRBJ2-1; the D gene is possibly TRBD1 (5 bases). This clonotype was sampled from a human donor in good health. Some clones in this sample may be carry-over from other donors' samples. The sample consisted of whole blood. The CDR3 region is CASRARGAMNNEQFI. The CDR3 nucleotides are TGTGCCAGCAGGGCCCGTGGGGCCATGAACAATGAGCAGTTCATC.